The 26 T cell receptor beta chains listed next were all sequenced from one sample in a study of blood T cell repertoires in COVID-19. Assay: immunoSEQ multiplex PCR; the TCRdb copy retains only in-frame clones and omits some. The sample shows about 200,000 clones, 84% of them seen only once. What was sequenced was PBMCs or T cells enriched from blood (not recorded which). The receptors derive from a man aged 40-49 years who had recovered from COVID-19.

V usage is TRBV7-9 and J usage is TRBJ2-7, with D perhaps matching TRBD1 (6 bases). With 0 bases removed from V and 4 bases from J, the gap between germline ends came to 7 bases. Germline CDR1 reads SEHNR; CDR2 reads FQNEAQ (reference sequence). The CDR3 has 13 residues. As DNA, the CDR3 is TGTGCCAGCAGCTTAGCACAGGGTTACGAGCAGTACTTC. It is translated as CASSLAQGYEQYF. The variable domain in full, with the rest retrieved from reference TRBV7-9 and TRBJ2-7, is DTGVSQNPRHKITKRGQNVTFRCDPISEHNRLYWYRQTLGQGPEFLTYFQNEAQLEKSRLLSDRFSAERPKGSFSTLEIQRTEQGDSAMYLCASSLAQGYEQYFGPGTRLTVT.

This chain uses TRBV15 with TRBJ2-1; the match to TRBD1 covers 7 bases. The CDR3 has 14 amino acids. Germline V gives CDR1 LNHNV, CDR2 YYDKDF (reference sequence). The ends lost 4 bases at V and 6 bases at J; junction bases unmatched: 6. CDR3 protein: CATSNRGSSNEQFF. CDR3 coding DNA: TGTGCCACCAGCAACAGGGGTTCATCCAATGAGCAGTTCTTC.

The sample holds a few counts of this clone. This chain connects TRBV5-1 to TRBJ1-2, with D perhaps matching TRBD1 (6 bases). V gave up 5 bases and J gave up 4 bases, with 15 bases separating them. The CDR3 consists of 14 residues. Germline CDR1 reads SGHRS; CDR2 reads YFSETQ. DNA of the CDR3: TGCGCCAGCAGTTCGCTGACAGGCTCCTATGGCTACACCTTC. Translated: CASSSLTGSYGYTF.

This clone appeared once. This CDR3 reads CAISGAAQETQYF. CDR3 DNA: TGTGCCATCAGTGGGGCAGCTCAAGAGACCCAGTACTTC. This chain links TRBV10-3 with TRBJ2-5, with no clear D. Trimming pared 4 bases from V and 2 bases from J, leaving 8 bases between. Per the germline V gene, CDR1 is ENHRY and CDR2 is SYGVKD. The CDR3 runs 13 residues.

The chain has TRBV7-8 and TRBJ1-1; the D is unclear. Germline values: CDR1 SGHVS, CDR2 FQNEAQ. Trimming removed 2 bases from V and 8 bases from J, with 12 bases in between. The CDR3 is 13 residues long. In DNA form, the CDR3 reads TGTGCCAGCAGCTTAACGAACACCGGGGAAGCTTTCTTT. Its translation is CASSLTNTGEAFF.

The chain recombines TRBV6-5 with TRBJ2-1; TRBD2 agrees at 7 bases. This CDR3 contains 15 residues. Losses at the gene ends were 6 bases for V and 9 bases for J; bases not matched to a gene: 14. Germline V gene lookup returns CDR1 MNHEY and CDR2 SVGAGI. Here the CDR3 reads CASRHPVGGKIEQFF. The CDR3 DNA follows: TGTGCCAGCAGGCACCCCGTGGGGGGGAAGATTGAGCAGTTCTTC.

The V call is TRBV28, the J call TRBJ1-4, with D hard to call. The CDR3 consists of 10 residues. V was cut by 8 bases and J by 5 bases, with 3 bases left in between. Germline V CDR1 and CDR2: MDHEN, SYDVKM. The DNA for the CDR3 is TGTGCCAGCTCAAATGAAAAACTGTTTTTT. Residues: CASSNEKLFF.

This clone was recorded only once. The rearrangement links TRBV24-1 to TRBJ2-7; no reliable D call. Germline-derived CDR1 and CDR2 are KGHDR and SFDVKD. Trimming took off 1 base at V and 7 bases at J, with 10 bases between the two ends. The CDR3 is 13 amino acids. In DNA, the CDR3 is TGTGCCACCAGTGATTTTTCATCCCGGGAGCAGTACTTC. Its protein product is CATSDFSSREQYF.

The V gene is TRBV7-9, the J gene TRBJ1-1; possibly TRBD1 for D (5 bases). The CDR3 contains 15 residues. Trimming took off 4 bases at V and 1 base at J, with 13 bases between the two ends. The V gene's germline CDR1 is SEHNR and CDR2 FQNEAQ (reference sequence). CDR3 residues: CASSYRGTSNTEAFF. CDR3 bases: TGTGCCAGCAGCTATCGGGGGACGTCGAACACTGAAGCTTTCTTT.

The chain has TRBV11-2 and TRBJ2-3, with no clear D. V lost 3 bases, J lost 0 bases, and 16 bases lay in between. This CDR3 spans 17 amino acids. Per the germline V gene, CDR1 is SGHAT and CDR2 is FQNNGV. The CDR3 coding sequence is TGTGCCAGCAGCTTCCTTTTCAGTATTGCTAGCACAGATACGCAGTATTTT. It encodes CASSFLFSIASTDTQYF.

The genes are TRBV28 and TRBJ1-6, with 9 bases identical to TRBD1. This CDR3 has 16 residues. Losses at the gene ends were 5 bases for V and 7 bases for J; bases not matched to a gene: 9. CDR1 is MDHEN, CDR2 SYDVKM, per germline. CDR3 loop: CASSPGDRVQNSPLHF. In nucleotides, the CDR3 is TGTGCCAGCAGTCCCGGGGACAGGGTCCAGAATTCACCCCTCCACTTT.

The CDR3 sequence is CATSEGTGGVLATGELFF. The CDR3 DNA reads TGTGCCACCAGTGAGGGGACAGGGGGCGTATTAGCCACCGGGGAGCTGTTTTTT. The rearrangement joins TRBV24-1 to TRBJ2-2; TRBD1 matches at 12 bases. The CDR3 is 18 residues long. CDR1 and CDR2 (germline): KGHDR, SFDVKD. The junction had 9 bases not matched to a gene; V was cut back by 4 bases and J by 4 bases.

This clone was counted between two and nine times. The chain combines TRBV9 with TRBJ2-2, with 9 bases that match TRBD1. The V and J ends lost 6 bases and 7 bases, in that order; junction bases with no gene match: 7. Germline assignment: CDR1 SGDLS and CDR2 YYNGEE. The CDR3 length is 14 residues. The CDR3 bases are TGTGCCAGCACCGGGACAGGGAGTGGCGGGGAGCTGTTTTTT. Translated: CASTGTGSGGELFF.

The genes are TRBV30 and TRBJ1-4, with 7 bases lining up with TRBD1. The CDR3 runs 14 residues. Per the germline V gene, CDR1 is GTSNPN and CDR2 is SVGIG (reference sequence). Unmatched junction bases numbered 9, after V lost 3 bases and J lost 8 bases. The CDR3 coding sequence is TGTGCCTGGAGATTCCAGGGGGGTAGCGAAAAACTGTTTTTT. Encoded protein: CAWRFQGGSEKLFF.

The chain is built from TRBV2 and TRBJ1-1; D call uncertain. The CDR3 covers 17 residues. Germline V gene sequence: CDR1 SNHLY, CDR2 FYNNEI. With 7 bases removed from V and 2 bases from J, the gap between germline ends came to 23 bases. The CDR3 DNA reads TGTGCCAGCACCAAAGACTCCGCAGCCTACAAAAACACTGAAGCTTTCTTT. This gives the protein CASTKDSAAYKNTEAFF.

This clone has just one count. This chain connects TRBV18 to TRBJ1-5, with D unresolved. V was pared by 2 bases and J by 0 bases, with 11 bases between. The length of the CDR3 is 16 residues. CDR1 and CDR2 (germline): KGHSH, LQKENI. The CDR3 reads CASSPSRGNSNQPQHF. CDR3 in DNA: TGTGCCAGCTCACCAAGCCGCGGAAATAGCAATCAGCCCCAGCATTTT.

The chain recombines TRBV6-5 with TRBJ1-2; TRBD1 agrees at 11 bases. The CDR3 covers 15 residues. Trimming at V came to 3 bases and at J to 7 bases, leaving 7 bases not matched to a gene. CDR1 and CDR2 from the germline V gene are MNHEY and SVGAGI. The CDR3 sequence is CASSYGGQGAIGYTF. In DNA form, the CDR3 reads TGTGCCAGCAGTTATGGAGGACAGGGGGCGATTGGCTACACCTTC.

The chain is built from TRBV6-1 and TRBJ1-2, with D hard to call. The CDR3 sequence is 11 residues long. The germline V and J ends were trimmed by 3 bases and 8 bases, with 7 bases remaining between them. Germline lookup yields CDR1 MNHNS and CDR2 SASEGT. CDR3 DNA sequence: TGTGCCAGCAGTGATGAGTACGGCTACACCTTC. Translating gives CASSDEYGYTF.

The rearrangement links TRBV6-5 to TRBJ1-6, with 7 positions matching TRBD1. The CDR3 spans 14 residues. The germline V gene encodes CDR1 MNHEY and CDR2 SVGAGI. V was pared by 5 bases and J by 7 bases, with 5 bases of the junction left unmatched. CDR3 bases: TGTGCCAGCAGTCGCGACAGGGCCAATTCACCCCTCCACTTT. Its protein is CASSRDRANSPLHF.

The genes are TRBV5-1 and TRBJ2-7; TRBD1 is a possible D gene (5 bases). This CDR3 comprises 17 residues. V lost 0 bases, J lost 2 bases, and 18 bases lay in between. Germline assignment: CDR1 SGHRS and CDR2 YFSETQ. This CDR3 reads CASSLGSAPGFPYEQYF. The CDR3 DNA reads TGCGCCAGCAGCTTGGGCTCGGCACCAGGGTTTCCCTACGAGCAGTACTTC.

The gene calls are TRBV5-4 and TRBJ1-2; D may be TRBD1 (6 bases). The germline V gene has CDR1 SGHNT and CDR2 YYREEE (reference sequence). Trimming left V 6 bases short and J 3 bases short, with 27 bases between. The CDR3 runs 18 residues. The CDR3 DNA reads as TGTGCCAGCACGAAAACCATCAAAGTGGGGGGGCATGACTATGGCTACACCTTC. Residues: CASTKTIKVGGHDYGYTF.

The rearrangement joins TRBV4-2 to TRBJ1-1; D is unclear. With 5 bases removed from V and 1 base from J, the gap between germline ends came to 14 bases. The CDR3 spans 15 residues. Germline CDR1 is LGHNA and CDR2 is YNFKEQ. The CDR3, as DNA: TGTGCCAGCAGCTCCGGTGGATCTAGGAACACTGAAGCTTTCTTT. This gives the protein CASSSGGSRNTEAFF.

Only a few counts were recorded for this clone. The same CDR3 is also encoded by other DNA sequences in this sample. This chain uses TRBV27 with TRBJ1-4, with 7 bases lining up with TRBD1. Germline V lookup: CDR1 MNHEY, CDR2 SMNVEV (reference sequence). V trimming: 5 bases; J trimming: 0 bases; junction bases outside the gene matches: 3. The CDR3 is made up of 15 amino acids. CDR3 amino acids: CASSPQGATNEKLFF. The CDR3 nucleotides read TGTGCCAGCAGTCCCCAGGGGGCAACTAATGAAAAACTGTTTTTT.

This clone appeared a single time. CDR3 protein: CASSIGSSPLHF. The CDR3 nucleotides read TGTGCCAGTAGTATAGGGAGTTCACCCCTCCACTTT. J is TRBJ1-6 and V is TRBV19; D is unclear. Trimming pared 1 base from V and 9 bases from J, leaving 4 bases between. This CDR3 has 12 amino acids. Germline values: CDR1 LNHDA, CDR2 SQIVND (reference sequence).

This chain connects TRBV5-1 to TRBJ1-1; no clear D. V gave up 7 bases and J gave up 1 base, with 14 bases separating them. The germline V gene encodes CDR1 SGHRS and CDR2 YFSETQ. The CDR3 is 14 amino acids. The CDR3 nucleotides are TGCGCCAGCGCCCGAGGAGCGGAGAACACTGAAGCTTTCTTT. It specifies CASARGAENTEAFF.

Only one count was recorded for this clone. The genes are TRBV6-5 and TRBJ1-6, with D perhaps matching TRBD1 (5 bases). This CDR3 has 16 residues. The germline gives CDR1 MNHEY, CDR2 SVGAGI. Trimming took off 0 bases at V and 9 bases at J, with 15 bases between the two ends. The CDR3 DNA reads TGTGCCAGCAGTTACTCGAAAAGGGGTTCCAGTTCACCCCTCCACTTT. Encoded protein: CASSYSKRGSSSPLHF.